This T cell receptor beta chain came from a study of CD8 T cell repertoires and HIV-1 epitope variants. Turning to the study itself: T cells were stimulated with Twenty-five Gag and Nef peptides separately. Tested: three Gag epitope families, Nef HW9 and YT9. Enriched T cells were co-cultured with equal numbers of autologous T cell-negative antigen-presenting cells. Points from the study as a whole: Nef KF9 drew about five clonotypes and HW9 one, without TAALDMSHF responses.

Notes on this clone: The antigen is unknown.

Clones were read by immunoSEQ multiplex PCR, and TCRdb kept only the in-frame ones, dropping some. The sample contains over 90,000 clones, 60% to 80% of which appear only once. What was sequenced was uncultured baseline CD8+ T cells from peripheral blood mononuclear cells (PBMCs). The sequence was collected from a male donor with HIV.

CDR3 sequence reads: CASSWDSSYNSPLHF. CDR3 in DNA: TGTGCCAGCAGTTGGGACAGCAGCTATAATTCACCCCTCCACTTT. The chain employs TRBV6-5 and TRBJ1-6, with 7 nucleotides matching TRBD1. Germline CDR1 and CDR2: MNHEY and SVGAGI. This CDR3 contains 15 residues. With V trimmed by 4 bases and J by 3 bases, 3 bases remained unmatched.